Listed here are 19 T cell receptor beta chains from one sample, sequenced in a study of early T cells in non-severe SARS-CoV-2 infection. TCRdb re-called the 5' RACE reads with MiXCR, one entry per CDR3 protein. The sample consists of more than 20,000 distinct CDR3 sequences, around 4.5% of them appearing once. Sequencing was carried out using whole blood. Receptor source: an adult who was a healthcare worker with PCR-confirmed SARS-CoV-2 infection or an uninfected control (not recorded which).

This clonotype was seen at least ten times. This rearrangement joins TRBV7-6 to TRBJ1-1, with D maybe TRBD1 (5 bases). Trimming left V 2 bases short and J 3 bases short, with 13 bases between. Looked up from germline, CDR1 is SGHVS and CDR2 is FNYEAQ. CDR3 length: 15 residues. CDR3 DNA: TGTGCCAGCAGCTTATCAGTAGGGGTAGACACTGAAGCTTTCTTT. It is translated as CASSLSVGVDTEAFF.

This clonotype has a handful of counts. V is TRBV28 and J is TRBJ2-7, with D unresolved. Trimming removed 5 bases at V and 0 bases at J, with 5 bases between. Germline CDR1 MDHEN, CDR2 SYDVKM. CDR3 length: 12 amino acids. The DNA of the CDR3 is TGTGCCAGCAGTCTAAGCTCCTACGAGCAGTACTTC. This translates into CASSLSSYEQYF.

On this clonotype: A much larger clone is a single base away; this may be a read error. As DNA, the CDR3 is TGCGCCGGCAGTCATTCCCTGGGTCGGCACAATGAGCAGTTCTTC. Translation: CAGSHSLGRHNEQFF. The chain combines TRBV23-1 with TRBJ2-1; no reliable D call. TRBV23-1 is marked as an open reading frame, function uncertain. The CDR3 runs to 15 residues.

This clonotype was recorded many times. This chain uses TRBV7-9 with TRBJ1-2; 10 bases are a match to TRBD1. V lost 2 bases and J lost 7; bases outside the gene matches: 10. Looked up from germline, CDR1 is SEHNR and CDR2 is FQNEAQ (reference sequence). CDR3 length equals 16 residues. The CDR3 coding sequence is TGTGCCAGCAGCTTAACCATAGGGGACAGGGGCTTTGGCTACACCTTC. It encodes CASSLTIGDRGFGYTF.

Many counts were recorded for this clonotype. The chain recombines TRBV7-8 with TRBJ2-3, with TRBD2 as a possible D gene (5 bases). V was pared by 5 bases and J by 3 bases, with 15 bases between. CDR1 is SGHVS and CDR2 is FQNEAQ in the germline V gene. The length of the CDR3 is 15 residues. This CDR3 reads CASSPGRSVTDTQYF. The DNA of the CDR3 is TGTGCCAGCAGCCCGGGGAGATCGGTGACAGATACGCAGTATTTT.

The chain combines TRBV4-1 with TRBJ2-5; 8 bases are shared with TRBD1. Germline trimming cut 1 base from V and 4 bases from J; bases unmatched to any gene: 5. CDR1 and CDR2 (germline): MGHRA, YSYEKL. This CDR3 contains 15 residues. The CDR3 region has the DNA TGCGCCAGCAGCCAAGTAACAGGGGGAAGAGAGACCCAGTACTTC. Its protein product is CASSQVTGGRETQYF.

This clonotype has more than one count but fewer than ten. The rearrangement uses TRBV27 and TRBJ2-3, with 13 bases that match TRBD2. V lost 5 bases to trimming and J lost 3 bases; unmatched junction nucleotides: 8. Germline-derived CDR1 and CDR2 are MNHEY and SMNVEV (reference sequence). There are 17 residues in the CDR3. CDR3 DNA sequence: TGTGCCAGCAGTATACTAGCGGGAGGGCCTTTAACAGATACGCAGTATTTT. This gives the protein CASSILAGGPLTDTQYF.

This clonotype was recorded many times. The chain joins TRBV12-3 or TRBV12-4 to TRBJ2-2, with 11 bases lining up with TRBD2. V gave up 8 bases and J gave up 7 bases; unmatched junction bases: 6. The CDR3 runs to 14 residues. The CDR3 coding sequence is TGTGCCAGCCGACTAGCGGGGAGGGGCGGGGAGCTGTTTTTT. Protein product: CASRLAGRGGELFF.

The gene calls are TRBV28 and TRBJ1-1; D is uncertain. The CDR3 is 12 amino acids. The germline V and J ends were trimmed by 5 bases and 8 bases, with 12 bases remaining between them. CDR1 and CDR2 (germline): MDHEN, SYDVKM. CDR3 nucleotides: TGTGCCAGCAGTCCCCCCAACAGAGAAGCTTTCTTT. Amino acid sequence: CASSPPNREAFF.

This clonotype was seen many times. This rearrangement joins TRBV6-4 to TRBJ2-3, with D perhaps matching TRBD1 (6 bases). Looked up from germline, CDR1 is MRHNA and CDR2 is SNTAGT. V shed 0 bases and J shed 5 bases, with 9 bases lying between them. The CDR3 contains 14 residues. The CDR3 bases are TGTGCCAGCAGTGACTCCGTAGGGGGAGATACGCAGTATTTT. This codes for CASSDSVGGDTQYF.

This clonotype showed up just a few times. The genes are TRBV5-1 and TRBJ1-1, with 7 bases fitting TRBD1. The germline V gene encodes CDR1 SGHRS and CDR2 YFSETQ. This CDR3 spans 14 amino acids. Trimming at V came to 4 bases and at J to 0 bases, leaving 3 bases not matched to a gene. CDR3 in amino acids: CASSKTGMNTEAFF. The CDR3 DNA is TGCGCCAGCAGCAAGACAGGGATGAACACTGAAGCTTTCTTT.

This clonotype was seen at least ten times. The V and J genes are TRBV30 and TRBJ1-5, with TRBD1 matching over 7 bases. This CDR3 is 13 amino acids long. Germline lookup yields CDR1 GTSNPN and CDR2 SVGIG (reference sequence). V trimming: 1 base; J trimming: 5 bases; junction bases outside the gene matches: 2. CDR3 in amino acids: CAWSDRGDQPQHF. DNA for the CDR3: TGTGCCTGGAGTGACAGGGGCGATCAGCCCCAGCATTTT. The whole variable domain, remainder taken from reference TRBV30 and TRBJ1-5, is SQTIHQWPATLVQPVGSPLSLECTVEGTSNPNLYWYRQAAGRGLQLLFYSVGIGQISSEVPQNLSASRPQDRQFILSSKKLLLSDSGFYLCAWSDRGDQPQHFGDGTRLSIL.

This clonotype was picked up a small number of times. The chain is built from TRBV7-9 and TRBJ2-2; 7 bases are shared with TRBD2. The CDR3 covers 15 residues. Germline lookup yields CDR1 SEHNR and CDR2 FQNEAQ (reference sequence). The ends lost 5 bases at V and 1 base at J; junction bases unmatched: 4. CDR3 in amino acids: CASSPGTMNTGELFF. CDR3 bases: TGTGCCAGCAGCCCCGGGACTATGAACACCGGGGAGCTGTTTTTT.

This clonotype was recorded at least ten times. The chain has TRBV5-4 and TRBJ1-1; the D is unclear. Trimming removed 0 bases from V and 1 base from J, with 4 bases in between. The CDR3 runs to 13 residues. Germline-derived CDR1 and CDR2 are SGHNT and YYREEE (reference sequence). This chain's CDR3 is CASSLGGNTEAFF. CDR3 DNA: TGTGCCAGCAGCTTGGGCGGGAACACTGAAGCTTTCTTT.

This clonotype was counted at least ten times. The rearrangement joins TRBV7-9 to TRBJ1-1; D possibly corresponds to TRBD1 (5 bases). The CDR3 is 17 amino acids. Trimming stripped 1 base from V and 4 bases from J, with 19 bases between. The germline V gene encodes CDR1 SEHNR and CDR2 FQNEAQ (reference sequence). CDR3 nucleotides: TGTGCCAGCAGCTTAGACCCTATTATGCAGGGTCTCACTGAAGCTTTCTTT. Amino acid sequence: CASSLDPIMQGLTEAFF.

This chain joins TRBV27 and TRBJ1-1, with 8 bases identical to TRBD1. The V gene's germline CDR1 is MNHEY and CDR2 SMNVEV (reference sequence). V shed 3 bases, J shed 2 bases, and the junction held 11 bases outside the gene matches. CDR3 size: 17 residues. The CDR3 sequence: CASSFSGQARVNTEAFF. The CDR3 DNA sequence: TGTGCCAGCAGTTTTTCGGGACAGGCGAGAGTAAACACTGAAGCTTTCTTT.

This clonotype was seen repeatedly, ten times or more. The chain combines TRBV10-3 with TRBJ2-7; D unresolved. Germline V gene lookup returns CDR1 ENHRY and CDR2 SYGVKD. Trimming cost V 10 bases and J 0 bases, with 19 bases left between them. This CDR3 region has 15 residues. The CDR3 DNA follows: TGTGCCACCCAGTCCGGCGTTCGAAGCTCCTACGAGCAGTACTTC. It translates to CATQSGVRSSYEQYF.

This clonotype was seen repeatedly, ten times or more. V usage is TRBV7-9 and J usage is TRBJ2-7, with D tentatively TRBD2 (6 bases). Per germline, CDR1 SEHNR and CDR2 FQNEAQ (reference sequence). V was clipped by 5 bases and J by 8 bases, with 13 bases between them. The CDR3 is made up of 12 amino acids. CDR3 sequence reads: CASSRRGVQQYF. The CDR3 DNA reads as TGTGCCAGCAGCCGCCGCGGGGTCCAGCAGTACTTC.

This clonotype was seen ten or more times. This chain links TRBV20-1 with TRBJ2-4, with 16 bases aligning to TRBD2. J gave up 3 bases and V 3 bases, and 11 bases lay outside the gene matches. The CDR3 loop spans 19 amino acids. Germline CDR1 and CDR2: DFQATT and SNEGSKA (reference sequence). The CDR3: CSASLPGLAGGIGKNIQYF. The CDR3 DNA is TGCAGTGCTAGCCTACCGGGACTAGCGGGAGGGATTGGCAAAAACATTCAGTACTTC.